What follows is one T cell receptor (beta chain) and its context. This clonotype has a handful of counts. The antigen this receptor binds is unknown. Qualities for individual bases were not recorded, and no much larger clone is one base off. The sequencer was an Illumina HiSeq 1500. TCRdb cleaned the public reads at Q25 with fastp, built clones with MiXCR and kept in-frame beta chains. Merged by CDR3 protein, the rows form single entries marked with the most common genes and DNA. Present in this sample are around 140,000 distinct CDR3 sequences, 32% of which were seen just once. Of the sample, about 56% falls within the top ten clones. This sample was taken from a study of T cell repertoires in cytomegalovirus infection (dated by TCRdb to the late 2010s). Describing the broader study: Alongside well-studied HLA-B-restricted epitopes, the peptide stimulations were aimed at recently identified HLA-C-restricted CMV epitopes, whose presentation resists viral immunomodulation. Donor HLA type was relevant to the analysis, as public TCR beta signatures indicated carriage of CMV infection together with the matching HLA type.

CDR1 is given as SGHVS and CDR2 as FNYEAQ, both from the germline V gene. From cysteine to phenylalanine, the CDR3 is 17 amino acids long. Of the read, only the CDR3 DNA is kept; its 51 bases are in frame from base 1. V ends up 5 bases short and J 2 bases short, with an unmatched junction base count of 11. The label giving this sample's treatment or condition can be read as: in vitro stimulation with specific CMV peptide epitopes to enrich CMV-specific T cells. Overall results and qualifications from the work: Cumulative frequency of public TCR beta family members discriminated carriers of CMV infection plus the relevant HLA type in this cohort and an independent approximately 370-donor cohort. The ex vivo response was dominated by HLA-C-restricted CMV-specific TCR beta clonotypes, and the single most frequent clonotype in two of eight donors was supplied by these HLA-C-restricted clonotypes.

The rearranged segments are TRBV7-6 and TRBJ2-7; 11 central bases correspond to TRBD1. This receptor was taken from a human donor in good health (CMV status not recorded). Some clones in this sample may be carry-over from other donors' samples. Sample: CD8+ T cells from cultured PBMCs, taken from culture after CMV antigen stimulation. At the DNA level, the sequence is TGTGCCAGCAGCCAATTCGCCGGGACAGGGGGGGCCTACGAGCAGTACTTC. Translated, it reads CASSQFAGTGGAYEQYF.